A selection of T cell receptor beta chains follows, all from one sample in a study of identical twins. MiXCR was run by TCRdb on the 5' RACE reads, yielding one entry per CDR3 protein. The data show approximately 890,000 distinct CDR3 sequences, around 12% seen once. In addition, the sample was reused for a study of yellow fever vaccine responses in identical twins.

Sequencing was carried out using PBMCs. These receptors all stem from a woman aged 18-30 years in good health. Both conserved end residues are part of each CDR3. A D gene is named only where the DNA matches it firmly. Only some rows state a clone size, as once, few, many or a class for expanded clones.

DNA: TGTGCCAGCAGTTGGGTAGCGGACTTACTCTACAATGAGCAGTTCTTC; CDR3: CASSWVADLLYNEQFF; D: .; size: .; J: TRBJ2-1; V: TRBV28
DNA: TGTGCCAGCCGCAGGGGATGGACTGAAGCTTTCTTT; CDR3: CASRRGWTEAFF; D: .; size: few; J: TRBJ1-1; V: TRBV6-5
DNA: TGCGCCAGCAGCCCCCCGGAGGACTTGAGCACAGATACGCAGTATTTT; CDR3: CASSPPEDLSTDTQYF; D: .; size: .; J: TRBJ2-3; V: TRBV5-1
DNA: TGCAGCGTTGAGATGAGGGTGGCAGGCGGTGATGAGCAGTTCTTC; CDR3: CSVEMRVAGGDEQFF; D: .; size: many; J: TRBJ2-1; V: TRBV29-1
DNA: TGCAGCGTTGGGGAGCCTGTGGAGACCCAGTACTTC; CDR3: CSVGEPVETQYF; D: .; size: .; J: TRBJ2-5; V: TRBV29-1
DNA: TGTGCCAGCAAACACAGTGGGGCGAACACTGAAGCTTTCTTT; CDR3: CASKHSGANTEAFF; D: .; size: .; J: TRBJ1-1; V: TRBV5-4
DNA: TGTGCCAGCAGTTCAACAGGCGGGAGTATAGATACGCAGTATTTT; CDR3: CASSSTGGSIDTQYF; D: TRBD2; size: .; J: TRBJ2-3; V: TRBV6-5
DNA: TGCAGTGCTCGGGACAGTAGGATGAACACTGAAGCTTTCTTT; CDR3: CSARDSRMNTEAFF; D: TRBD1; size: few; J: TRBJ1-1; V: TRBV20-1
DNA: TGTGCCAGCAGCCAAGATTTCAGGTCCTACGAGCAGTACTTC; CDR3: CASSQDFRSYEQYF; D: .; size: few; J: TRBJ2-7; V: TRBV14
DNA: TGTGCCAGCAGTGAATGGTTGGGTAGCCAAGAGACCCAGTACTTC; CDR3: CASSEWLGSQETQYF; D: .; size: few; J: TRBJ2-5; V: TRBV25-1
DNA: TGTGCCAGCAGCAATCCGACAGCGGCCTCCTACAATGAGCAGTTCTTC; CDR3: CASSNPTAASYNEQFF; D: .; size: .; J: TRBJ2-1; V: TRBV7-9
DNA: TGCGCCAGCAGCCCCGAAGGGACAGGGGGCGAGCAGTACTTC; CDR3: CASSPEGTGGEQYF; D: TRBD1; size: .; J: TRBJ2-7; V: TRBV5-1
DNA: TGTGCCAGCAGCTCGGTGAGGGGGAGGAACACTGAAGCTTTCTTT; CDR3: CASSSVRGRNTEAFF; D: .; size: many; J: TRBJ1-1; V: TRBV11-2
DNA: TGCGCCAGCAGCTCGTCCGGGTCGGAAGGAGATACGCAGTATTTT; CDR3: CASSSSGSEGDTQYF; D: .; size: few; J: TRBJ2-3; V: TRBV4-1
DNA: TGTGCCAGCAGTGAAGGGGACAACTATGGCTACACCTTC; CDR3: CASSEGDNYGYTF; D: .; size: few; J: TRBJ1-2; V: TRBV6-4
DNA: TGTGCCAGCAGCTGGACGACTAGCGGGGGGGAAGAGACCCAGTACTTC; CDR3: CASSWTTSGGEETQYF; D: TRBD2; size: .; J: TRBJ2-5; V: TRBV5-8
DNA: TGTGCCAGCAGCCAAGATGGAACCGGGACGTCTGAGCAGTTCTTC; CDR3: CASSQDGTGTSEQFF; D: .; size: .; J: TRBJ2-1; V: TRBV3-1
DNA: TGTGCCAGCAGGACAGGGGGCACCGGGGAGCTGCTTTTT; CDR3: CASRTGGTGELLF; D: TRBD1; size: .; J: TRBJ2-2; V: TRBV28
DNA: TGTGCCAGCCGGGAGGGGGTCATGAACACTGAAGCTTTCTTT; CDR3: CASREGVMNTEAFF; D: .; size: .; J: TRBJ1-1; V: TRBV7-3
DNA: TGCGCCAGCAGCCCCCCGGGGCGGGGATCAGAGACCCAGTACTTC; CDR3: CASSPPGRGSETQYF; D: .; size: few; J: TRBJ2-5; V: TRBV5-1
DNA: TGTGCCAGCAGCCATAGGGGCAGGGGCCCCGCTAATGAAAAACTGTTTTTT; CDR3: CASSHRGRGPANEKLFF; D: .; size: .; J: TRBJ1-4; V: TRBV7-2
DNA: TGTGCCAGCAGTAAGATAGATTTATCCTACAATGAGCAGTTCTTC; CDR3: CASSKIDLSYNEQFF; D: .; size: .; J: TRBJ2-1; V: TRBV6-1
DNA: TGTGCCAGTAGTAAAGCGGGGGGATTAAGCACAGATACGCAGTATTTT; CDR3: CASSKAGGLSTDTQYF; D: TRBD2; size: few; J: TRBJ2-3; V: TRBV19
DNA: TGTGCCAGCAGTTTAGGCGGGAGGGCACGGGAGCAGTTCTTC; CDR3: CASSLGGRAREQFF; D: TRBD2; size: many; J: TRBJ2-1; V: TRBV27
DNA: TGCGCCAGCAGCTTGGAGGGGCTAGCGGGGTCCTACAATGAGCAGTTCTTC; CDR3: CASSLEGLAGSYNEQFF; D: TRBD2; size: .; J: TRBJ2-1; V: TRBV5-1
DNA: TGTGCCAGCAGTTTAAGGTTTCGGGACAATGAGCAGTTCTTC; CDR3: CASSLRFRDNEQFF; D: .; size: few; J: TRBJ2-1; V: TRBV28
DNA: TGTGCCAGCAGTAAACAACGGAACTCTGGAAACACCATATATTTT; CDR3: CASSKQRNSGNTIYF; D: .; size: many; J: TRBJ1-3; V: TRBV12-3/TRBV12-4
DNA: TGTGCCAGCAGGATGGACAGTACACAAGAGACCCAGTACTTC; CDR3: CASRMDSTQETQYF; D: .; size: few; J: TRBJ2-5; V: TRBV6-1
DNA: TGTGCCAGCAGCGTAGTTCAGGGGTCCACTGAAGCTTTCTTT; CDR3: CASSVVQGSTEAFF; D: .; size: few; J: TRBJ1-1; V: TRBV9
DNA: TGTGCCAGTAGTACCTCCCGGGACTCTGGGGCCAACGTCCTGACTTTC; CDR3: CASSTSRDSGANVLTF; D: .; size: .; J: TRBJ2-6; V: TRBV19
DNA: TGTGCCAGCAGCTCGCGACTCATTAACACTGAAGCTTTCTTT; CDR3: CASSSRLINTEAFF; D: .; size: few; J: TRBJ1-1; V: TRBV5-5
DNA: TGTGCCAGCAGTTACGTGGGACAGGAGGGGAACATTCAGTACTTC; CDR3: CASSYVGQEGNIQYF; D: TRBD1; size: many; J: TRBJ2-4; V: TRBV6-5
DNA: TGTGCCAGCAGTTTTCTGGACAGACGATACAATGAGCAGTTCTTC; CDR3: CASSFLDRRYNEQFF; D: .; size: few; J: TRBJ2-1; V: TRBV27
DNA: TGTGCCAGCACCCCTGGGGTTACCCAGTACTTC; CDR3: CASTPGVTQYF; D: .; size: .; J: TRBJ2-5; V: TRBV3-1
DNA: TGTGCCAGCAGTCTATCTAGCGGGGATGAGACCGGGGAGCTGTTTTTT; CDR3: CASSLSSGDETGELFF; D: TRBD2; size: .; J: TRBJ2-2; V: TRBV2
DNA: TGTGCCACCACCACGTTGGGCGCGGGCACTGAAGCTTTCTTT; CDR3: CATTTLGAGTEAFF; D: .; size: .; J: TRBJ1-1; V: TRBV5-5
DNA: TGCAGTGCCGCTAGCTACACCAACTCCTATAATTCACCCCTCCACTTT; CDR3: CSAASYTNSYNSPLHF; D: .; size: .; J: TRBJ1-6; V: TRBV20-1
DNA: TGCAGTGCTTTCACCCGGGATCCCCTGCTGACAGATACGCAGTATTTT; CDR3: CSAFTRDPLLTDTQYF; D: .; size: .; J: TRBJ2-3; V: TRBV20-1
DNA: TGTGCCAGCAACGCGGGAGACACCGGGGAGCTGTTTTTT; CDR3: CASNAGDTGELFF; D: TRBD2; size: few; J: TRBJ2-2; V: TRBV6-1
DNA: TGTGCCAGCAGCCAAGAGGGACTAACTCTGTCCAATGAGCAGTTCTTC; CDR3: CASSQEGLTLSNEQFF; D: TRBD2; size: .; J: TRBJ2-1; V: TRBV3-1
DNA: TGTGCCAGCAGCTTATGGGGGGCGGGGAACAATGAGCAGTTCTTC; CDR3: CASSLWGAGNNEQFF; D: .; size: .; J: TRBJ2-1; V: TRBV7-9
DNA: TGTGCCAGCTCACCGACAGCGAACTCTGGAAACACCATATATTTT; CDR3: CASSPTANSGNTIYF; D: .; size: .; J: TRBJ1-3; V: TRBV18
DNA: TGTGCCAGCAGTTATACAGGGGTCGGGACTGAAGCTTTCTTT; CDR3: CASSYTGVGTEAFF; D: TRBD1; size: few; J: TRBJ1-1; V: TRBV6-5
DNA: TGTGCCACCAGTGAACCTAGCGGAGAGCGAGAGACCCAGTACTTC; CDR3: CATSEPSGERETQYF; D: TRBD2; size: few; J: TRBJ2-5; V: TRBV24-1
DNA: TGTGCCAGCAGTTTTTACTTGGGGGCGACCTACTCTGGGGCCAACGTCCTGACTTTC; CDR3: CASSFYLGATYSGANVLTF; D: .; size: .; J: TRBJ2-6; V: TRBV28
DNA: TGTGCCAGCAGCCCCCGCCCCCGGGACAGGCTATCTGATGAGCAGTTCTTC; CDR3: CASSPRPRDRLSDEQFF; D: TRBD1; size: .; J: TRBJ2-1; V: TRBV7-9
DNA: TGCGCCAGCAGCCCAGATCCAGGGACAGCTTATGGCTACACCTTC; CDR3: CASSPDPGTAYGYTF; D: TRBD1; size: many; J: TRBJ1-2; V: TRBV5-1